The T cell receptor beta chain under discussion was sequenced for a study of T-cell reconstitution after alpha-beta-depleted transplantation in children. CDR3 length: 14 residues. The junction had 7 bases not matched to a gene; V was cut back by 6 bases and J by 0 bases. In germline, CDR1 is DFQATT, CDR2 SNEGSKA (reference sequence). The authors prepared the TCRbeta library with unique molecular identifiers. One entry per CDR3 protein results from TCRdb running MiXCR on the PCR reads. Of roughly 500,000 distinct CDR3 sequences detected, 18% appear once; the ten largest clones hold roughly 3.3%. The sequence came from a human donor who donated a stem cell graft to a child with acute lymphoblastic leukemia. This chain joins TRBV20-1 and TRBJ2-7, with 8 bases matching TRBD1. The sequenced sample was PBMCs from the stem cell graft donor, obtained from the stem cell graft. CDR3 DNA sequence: TGCAGTGCCGCGGGACAGGTTAGCTCCTACGAGCAGTACTTC. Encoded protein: CSAAGQVSSYEQYF.